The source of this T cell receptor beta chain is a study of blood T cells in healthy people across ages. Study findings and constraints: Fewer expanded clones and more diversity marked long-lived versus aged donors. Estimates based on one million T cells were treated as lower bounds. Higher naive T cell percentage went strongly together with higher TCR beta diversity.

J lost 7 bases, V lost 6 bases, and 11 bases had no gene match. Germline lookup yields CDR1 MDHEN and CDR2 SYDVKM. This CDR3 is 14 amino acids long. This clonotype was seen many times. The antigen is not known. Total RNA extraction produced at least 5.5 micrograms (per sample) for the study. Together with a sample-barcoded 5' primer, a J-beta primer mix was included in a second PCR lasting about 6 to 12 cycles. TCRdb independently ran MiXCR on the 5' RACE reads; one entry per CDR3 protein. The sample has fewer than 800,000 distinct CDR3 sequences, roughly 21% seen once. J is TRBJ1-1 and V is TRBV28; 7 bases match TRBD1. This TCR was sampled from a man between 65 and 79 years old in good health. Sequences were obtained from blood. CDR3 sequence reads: CASRETGRPNEAFF. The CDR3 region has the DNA TGTGCCAGCAGGGAGACAGGGCGCCCAAATGAAGCTTTCTTT.